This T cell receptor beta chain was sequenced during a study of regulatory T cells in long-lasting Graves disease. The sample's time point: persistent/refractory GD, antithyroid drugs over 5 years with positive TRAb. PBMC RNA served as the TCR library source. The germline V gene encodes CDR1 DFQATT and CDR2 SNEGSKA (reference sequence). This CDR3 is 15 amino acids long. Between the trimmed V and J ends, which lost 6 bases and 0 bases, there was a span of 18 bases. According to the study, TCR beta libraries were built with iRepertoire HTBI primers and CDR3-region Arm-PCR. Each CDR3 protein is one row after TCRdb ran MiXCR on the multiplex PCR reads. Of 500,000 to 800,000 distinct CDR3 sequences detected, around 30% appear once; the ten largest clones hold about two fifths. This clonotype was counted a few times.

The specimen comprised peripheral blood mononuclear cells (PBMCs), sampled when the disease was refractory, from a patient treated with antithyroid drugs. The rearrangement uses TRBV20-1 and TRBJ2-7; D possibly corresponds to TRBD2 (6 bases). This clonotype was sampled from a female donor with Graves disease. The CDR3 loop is CSANPLAGSSYEQYF. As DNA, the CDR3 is TGCAGTGCCAACCCCTTGGCGGGGTCCTCCTACGAGCAGTACTTC.